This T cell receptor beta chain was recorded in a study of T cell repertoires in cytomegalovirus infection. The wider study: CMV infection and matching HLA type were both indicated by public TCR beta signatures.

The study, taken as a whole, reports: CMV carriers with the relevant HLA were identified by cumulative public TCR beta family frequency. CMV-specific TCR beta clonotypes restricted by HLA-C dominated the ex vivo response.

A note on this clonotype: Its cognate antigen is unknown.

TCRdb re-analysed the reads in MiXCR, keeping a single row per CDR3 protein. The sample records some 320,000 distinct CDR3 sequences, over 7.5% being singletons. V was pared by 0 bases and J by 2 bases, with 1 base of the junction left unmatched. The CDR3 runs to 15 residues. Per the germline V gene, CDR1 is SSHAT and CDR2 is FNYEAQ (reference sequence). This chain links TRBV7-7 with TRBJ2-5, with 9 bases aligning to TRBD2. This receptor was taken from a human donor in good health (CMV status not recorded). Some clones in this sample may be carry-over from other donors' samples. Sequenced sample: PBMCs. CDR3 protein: CASSLAAGGQETQYF. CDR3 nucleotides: TGTGCCAGCAGCTTAGCGGCGGGGGGGCAAGAGACCCAGTACTTC.